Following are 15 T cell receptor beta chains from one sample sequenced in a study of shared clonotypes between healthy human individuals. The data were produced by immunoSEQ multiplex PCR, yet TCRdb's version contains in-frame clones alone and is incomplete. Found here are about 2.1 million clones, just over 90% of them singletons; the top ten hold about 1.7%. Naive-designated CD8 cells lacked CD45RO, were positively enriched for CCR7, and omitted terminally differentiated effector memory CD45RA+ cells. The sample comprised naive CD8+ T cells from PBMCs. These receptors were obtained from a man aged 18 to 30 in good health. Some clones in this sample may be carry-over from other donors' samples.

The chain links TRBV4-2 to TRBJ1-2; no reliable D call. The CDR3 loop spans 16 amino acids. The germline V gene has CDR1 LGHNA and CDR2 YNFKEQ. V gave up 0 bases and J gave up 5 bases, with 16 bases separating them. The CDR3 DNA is TGTGCCAGCAGCCAAGAAGAGGCCAGCCAGCGATATGGCTACACCTTC. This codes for CASSQEEASQRYGYTF.

The CDR3 nucleotides are TGTGCCAGTAGTTTCCGCTTAGTGGGGGGCTGGGCCGGGGAGCTGTTTTTT. As protein: CASSFRLVGGWAGELFF. This chain uses TRBV19 with TRBJ2-2; either TRBD1 or TRBD2 may fit D (6 bases each). V dropped 5 bases and J dropped 6 bases, with 22 bases sitting between them. This CDR3 has 17 amino acids. Germline CDR1 is LNHDA and CDR2 is SQIVND (reference sequence).

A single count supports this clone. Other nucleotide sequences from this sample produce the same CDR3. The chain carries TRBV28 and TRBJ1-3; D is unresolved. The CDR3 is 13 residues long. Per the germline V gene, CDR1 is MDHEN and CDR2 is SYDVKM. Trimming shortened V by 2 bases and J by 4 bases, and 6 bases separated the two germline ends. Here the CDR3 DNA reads TGTGCCAGCAGTTTAGGAAGGGGAAACACCATATATTTT. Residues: CASSLGRGNTIYF.

The CDR3 coding sequence is TGTGCCAGCAGTTCTAGGGACAGGGTGGGGCAGCCCCAGCATTTT. Its translation: CASSSRDRVGQPQHF. This sequence joins TRBV6-5 and TRBJ1-5; 9 bases fit TRBD1. V lost 4 bases and J lost 7; bases outside the gene matches: 8. This CDR3 has 15 residues. Looked up from germline, CDR1 is MNHEY and CDR2 is SVGAGI.

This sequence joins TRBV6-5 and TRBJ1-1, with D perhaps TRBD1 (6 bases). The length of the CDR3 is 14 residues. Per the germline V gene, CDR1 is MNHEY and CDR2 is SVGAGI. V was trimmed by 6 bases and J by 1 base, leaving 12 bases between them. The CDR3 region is CASRSDRKNTEAFF. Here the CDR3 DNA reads TGTGCCAGCAGGTCGGACAGAAAGAACACTGAAGCTTTCTTT.

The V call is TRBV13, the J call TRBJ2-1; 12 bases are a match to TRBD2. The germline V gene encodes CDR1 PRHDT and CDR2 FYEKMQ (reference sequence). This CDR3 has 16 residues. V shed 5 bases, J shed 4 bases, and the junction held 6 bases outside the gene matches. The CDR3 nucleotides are TGTGCCAGCAGCGAGCGACTAGCGGGGGCATACAATGAGCAGTTCTTC. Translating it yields CASSERLAGAYNEQFF. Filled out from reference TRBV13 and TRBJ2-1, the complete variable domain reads AAGVIQSPRHLIKEKRETATLKCYPIPRHDTVYWYQQGPGQDPQFLISFYEKMQSDKGSIPDRFSAQQFSDYHSELNMSSLELGDSALYFCASSERLAGAYNEQFFGPGTRLTVL.

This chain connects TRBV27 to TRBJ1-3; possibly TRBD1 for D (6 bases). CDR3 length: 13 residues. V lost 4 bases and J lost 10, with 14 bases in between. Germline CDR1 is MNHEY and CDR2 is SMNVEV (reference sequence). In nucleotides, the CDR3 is TGTGCCAGCAGTTCGCGACAGGACGTAACCATATATTTT. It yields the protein CASSSRQDVTIYF.

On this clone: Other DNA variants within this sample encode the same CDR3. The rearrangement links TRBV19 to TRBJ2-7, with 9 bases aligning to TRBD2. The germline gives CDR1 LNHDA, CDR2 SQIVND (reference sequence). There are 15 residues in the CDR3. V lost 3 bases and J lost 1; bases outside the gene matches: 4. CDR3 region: CASSIRLAGSYEQYF. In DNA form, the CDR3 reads TGTGCCAGTAGTATTCGGCTAGCGGGATCCTACGAGCAGTACTTC.

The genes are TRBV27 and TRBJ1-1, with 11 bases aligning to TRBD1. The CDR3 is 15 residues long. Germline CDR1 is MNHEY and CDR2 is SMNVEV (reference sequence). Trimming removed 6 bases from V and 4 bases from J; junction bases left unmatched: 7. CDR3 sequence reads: CASRIGQGAFTEAFF. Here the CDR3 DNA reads TGTGCCAGCAGAATCGGACAGGGGGCTTTCACTGAAGCTTTCTTT.

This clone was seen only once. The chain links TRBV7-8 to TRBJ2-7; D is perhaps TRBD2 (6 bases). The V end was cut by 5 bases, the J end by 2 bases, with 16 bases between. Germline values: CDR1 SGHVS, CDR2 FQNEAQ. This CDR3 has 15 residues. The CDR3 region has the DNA TGTGCCAGCAGCGGTACTGGGACTGCCGCCTACGAGCAGTACTTC. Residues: CASSGTGTAAYEQYF.

CDR3 residues: CASSELGQSSTDTQYF. Here the CDR3 DNA reads TGTGCCAGCAGTGAATTAGGACAGAGCAGCACAGATACGCAGTATTTT. The V gene is TRBV25-1, the J gene TRBJ2-3; tentative D call: TRBD1 (6 bases). Germline V gene sequence: CDR1 MGHDK, CDR2 SYGVNS. Trimming took off 1 base at V and 0 bases at J, with 11 bases between the two ends. The CDR3 is 16 amino acids.

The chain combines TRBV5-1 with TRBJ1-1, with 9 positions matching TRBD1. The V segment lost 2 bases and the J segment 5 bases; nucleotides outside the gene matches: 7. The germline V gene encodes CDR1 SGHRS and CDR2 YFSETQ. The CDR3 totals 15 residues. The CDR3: CASSFWTGVMTEAFF. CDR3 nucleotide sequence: TGCGCCAGCAGCTTTTGGACAGGGGTTATGACTGAAGCTTTCTTT.

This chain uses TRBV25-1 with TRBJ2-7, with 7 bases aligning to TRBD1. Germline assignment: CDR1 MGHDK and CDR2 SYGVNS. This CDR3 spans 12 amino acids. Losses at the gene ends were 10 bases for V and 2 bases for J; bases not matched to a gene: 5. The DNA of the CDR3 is TGTGCCACCCGGGACAGTACCTACGAGCAGTACTTC. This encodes CATRDSTYEQYF.

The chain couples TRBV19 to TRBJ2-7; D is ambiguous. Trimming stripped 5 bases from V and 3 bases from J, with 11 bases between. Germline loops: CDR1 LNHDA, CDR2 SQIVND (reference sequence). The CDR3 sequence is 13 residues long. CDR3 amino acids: CASSSRANYEQYF. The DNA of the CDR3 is TGTGCCAGTAGTTCCCGGGCCAACTACGAGCAGTACTTC. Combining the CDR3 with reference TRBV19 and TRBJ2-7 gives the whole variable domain DGGITQSPKYLFRKEGQNVTLSCEQNLNHDAMYWYRQDPGQGLRLIYYSQIVNDFQKGDIAEGYSVSREKKESFPLTVTSAQKNPTAFYLCASSSRANYEQYFGPGTRLTVT.

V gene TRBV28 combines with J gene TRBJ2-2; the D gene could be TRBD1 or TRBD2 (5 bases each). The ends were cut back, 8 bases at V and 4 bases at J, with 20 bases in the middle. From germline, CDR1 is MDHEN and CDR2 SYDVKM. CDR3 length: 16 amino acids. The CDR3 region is CASLGAGREGTGELFF. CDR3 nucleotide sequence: TGTGCCAGCCTAGGGGCAGGGAGAGAAGGCACCGGGGAGCTGTTTTTT.